This TCR beta chain was recorded in a study of T cell clonality in common variable immunodeficiency. General study results and limits: Compared with healthy controls, CVID subjects showed increased TCRbeta clonality, mostly in about a third. Reportedly, TCR beta sequences from common variable immunodeficiency showed fewer deletions and N-nucleotide insertions. CVID patient heterogeneity limited repertoire-clinical complication correlations. Authors noted CVID clonality's cause needs subpopulation repertoire sequencing.

This clone was seen at least ten times. Its specificity is unknown. The read is 3 residues too short to cover the CDR3 end, so that end is filled in from the germline J gene. The CDR3 spans 15 residues. V shed 1 base and J 0 bases; nucleotides not matched to a gene: 2. Germline CDR1 KGHSH, CDR2 LQKENI. Control and CVID samples contributed equal amounts of genomic DNA. Repertoires were generated with immunoSEQ multiplex PCR, while TCRdb's copy carries only in-frame clones and drops some. The repertoire consists of 25,000 to 30,000 clones, none detected only once. Input material: peripheral blood mononuclear cells. The rearrangement uses TRBV18 and TRBJ1-1, with 7 bases lining up with TRBD1. This clonotype was obtained from a human donor with common variable immunodeficiency. This CDR3 is CASSPLQGVNTEAFF. The DNA read from the CDR3 is TGTGCCAGCTCACCACTTCAGGGGGTGAACACTGAA. Full variable domain (remainder filled in from reference TRBV18 and TRBJ1-1): NAGVMQNPRHLVRRRGQEARLRCSPMKGHSHVYWYRQLPEEGLKFMVYLQKENIIDESGMPKERFSAEFPKEGPSILRIQQVVRGDSAAYFCASSPLQGVNTEAFFGQGTRLTVV.